A single sample is the source of the 6 T cell receptor beta chains below, sequenced in a study of T cell repertoires in cytomegalovirus infection. TCRdb fed the reads into MiXCR, producing one record per CDR3 protein. The repertoire includes 180,000 or so distinct CDR3 sequences, about a sixth of them detected once, and around 25% sits in the top ten. Sequencing was performed on CD8+ T cells from PBMCs. All receptors derive from a human donor in good health (CMV status not recorded). Some clones in this sample may be carry-over from other donors' samples.

The chain is built from TRBV2 and TRBJ2-7; 11 nucleotides agree with TRBD1. Germline CDR1 SNHLY, CDR2 FYNNEI. V lost 1 base and J lost 3; bases outside the gene matches: 2. The CDR3 is made up of 15 amino acids. CDR3 DNA: TGTGCCAGCAGTGAAGGGACAGGGGGCATCTACGAGCAGTACTTC. This codes for CASSEGTGGIYEQYF.

The CDR3 bases are TGTGCCAGCAGTTGGACAGGGGCTAACTATGGCTACACCTTC. Amino acids: CASSWTGANYGYTF. The chain uses TRBV6-2 or TRBV6-3 and TRBJ1-2; 9 nucleotides match TRBD1. The V and J ends lost 4 bases and 0 bases, in that order; junction bases with no gene match: 0. CDR3 length: 14 amino acids. The germline V gene encodes CDR1 MNHEY and CDR2 SVGEGT.

The chain is built from TRBV6-2 or TRBV6-3 and TRBJ1-1; tentative D call: TRBD1 (6 bases). The CDR3 loop spans 13 amino acids. Looked up from germline, CDR1 is MNHEY and CDR2 is SVGEGT. The V and J ends lost 4 bases and 3 bases respectively, with 9 bases between them. CDR3 residues: CASSSGVDTEAFF. The CDR3 DNA sequence: TGTGCCAGCAGTTCAGGGGTTGACACTGAAGCTTTCTTT.

This clonotype was picked up many times. The CDR3 protein is CASTPSRSNSPLHF. CDR3 nucleotide sequence: TGTGCCAGCACCCCGAGCAGGAGTAATTCACCCCTCCACTTT. V usage is TRBV7-2 and J usage is TRBJ1-6; no reliable D call. The germline gives CDR1 SGHTA, CDR2 FQGNSA. The V and J ends lost 7 bases and 6 bases respectively, with 13 bases between them. CDR3 size: 14 residues.

V is TRBV4-1 and J is TRBJ1-2; TRBD1 is a possible D gene (6 bases). The CDR3 sequence is 14 residues long. Trimming left V 4 bases short and J 3 bases short, with 12 bases between. The germline V gene has CDR1 MGHRA and CDR2 YSYEKL. The CDR3 loop is CASSPTGWDYGYTF. The CDR3 DNA follows: TGCGCCAGCAGCCCCACAGGGTGGGACTATGGCTACACCTTC.

The chain uses TRBV25-1 and TRBJ2-1; D gene uncertain. This CDR3 has 15 residues. The V end lost 4 bases, the J end lost 0 bases, and 10 bases lay between the germline ends. Germline V gives CDR1 MGHDK, CDR2 SYGVNS. The CDR3 is CASSGVLSSYNEQFF. The CDR3 region has the DNA TGTGCCAGCAGTGGAGTCCTTAGCTCCTACAATGAGCAGTTCTTC.